This T cell receptor (beta chain) stems from a study of regulatory T cells in long-lasting Graves disease. CDR3-region Arm-PCR and iRepertoire HTBI primers produced the TCR beta libraries. TCRdb processed the multiplex PCR reads anew with MiXCR; each CDR3 protein has one entry. The table records 680,000 or so distinct CDR3 sequences, approximately 15% of them present only once. The time point is: newly diagnosed GD, antithyroid drugs for less than 3 months. Extracted PBMC RNA gave rise to the TCR library. The same sample was also studied in work on T cells in Graves' hyperthyroidism and ophthalmopathy. As that study records: For Graves' hyperthyroidism to be stable, ophthalmopathy could not progress within 18 months. Clonotypes that were expanded in thyroid above 0.001 mostly appeared in blood too. The model predicted ophthalmopathy a median roughly 6.5 months before onset.

The material sequenced was peripheral blood mononuclear cells (PBMCs), taken at new diagnosis, from a patient treated with antithyroid drugs. The clonotype originates from a woman aged 30 to 39 with Graves disease.

The DNA for the CDR3 is TGTGCCAGCAGCTTTGGAAACTACTCTGGAAACACCATATATTTT. Translating it yields CASSFGNYSGNTIYF. The genes are TRBV7-9 and TRBJ1-3, with D hard to call. Trimming took off 3 bases at V and 0 bases at J, with 9 bases between the two ends. CDR1 is SEHNR, CDR2 FQNEAQ, per germline (reference sequence). This CDR3 has 15 residues. The full variable domain, rest sourced from reference TRBV7-9 and TRBJ1-3, is DTGVSQNPRHKITKRGQNVTFRCDPISEHNRLYWYRQTLGQGPEFLTYFQNEAQLEKSRLLSDRFSAERPKGSFSTLEIQRTEQGDSAMYLCASSFGNYSGNTIYFGEGSWLTVV.